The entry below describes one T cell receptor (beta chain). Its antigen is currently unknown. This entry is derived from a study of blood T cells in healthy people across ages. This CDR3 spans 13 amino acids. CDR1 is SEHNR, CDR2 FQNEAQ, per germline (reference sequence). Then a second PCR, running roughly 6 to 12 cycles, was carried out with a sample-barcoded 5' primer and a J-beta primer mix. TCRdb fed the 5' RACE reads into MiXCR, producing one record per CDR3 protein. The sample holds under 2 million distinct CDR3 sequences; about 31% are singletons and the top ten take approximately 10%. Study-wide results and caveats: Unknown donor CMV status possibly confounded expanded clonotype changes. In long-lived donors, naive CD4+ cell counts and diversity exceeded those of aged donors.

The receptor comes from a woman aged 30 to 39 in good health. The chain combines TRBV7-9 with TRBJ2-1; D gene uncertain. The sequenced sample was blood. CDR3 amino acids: CASGLFSYNEQFF. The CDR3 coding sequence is TGTGCATCGGGCCTTTTCTCCTACAATGAGCAGTTCTTC.